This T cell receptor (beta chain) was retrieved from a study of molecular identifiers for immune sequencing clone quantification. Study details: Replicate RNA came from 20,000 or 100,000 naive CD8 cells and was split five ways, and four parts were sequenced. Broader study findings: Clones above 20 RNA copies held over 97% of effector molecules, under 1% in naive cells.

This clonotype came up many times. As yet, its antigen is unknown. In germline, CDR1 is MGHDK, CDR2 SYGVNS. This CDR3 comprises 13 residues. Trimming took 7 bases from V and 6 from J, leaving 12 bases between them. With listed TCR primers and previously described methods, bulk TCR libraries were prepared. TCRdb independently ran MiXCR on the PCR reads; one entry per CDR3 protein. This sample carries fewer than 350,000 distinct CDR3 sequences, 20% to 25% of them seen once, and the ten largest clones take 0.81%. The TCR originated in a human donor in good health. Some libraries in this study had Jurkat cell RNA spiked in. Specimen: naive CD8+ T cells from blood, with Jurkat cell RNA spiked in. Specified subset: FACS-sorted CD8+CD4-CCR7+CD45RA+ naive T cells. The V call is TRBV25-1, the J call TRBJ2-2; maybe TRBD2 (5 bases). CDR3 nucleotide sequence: TGTGCCAGCACCACGGCGGAGGCCGGGGAGCTGTTTTTT. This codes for CASTTAEAGELFF.